These 23 T cell receptor beta chains were all obtained from the same sample, sequenced in a study of T cell responses to AZD1222 COVID-19 vaccine. Method: immunoSEQ multiplex PCR; TCRdb's copy keeps in-frame clones and lacks some. The sample shows 130,000 or so clones, around 90% of them seen only once. This specimen consisted of peripheral blood, obtained 28 days after the second AZD1222 dose. The receptor set was obtained from an adult who received the AZD1222 COVID-19 vaccine.

The J gene is TRBJ2-4, the V gene TRBV4-3; 9 nucleotides match TRBD1. The germline V gene encodes CDR1 LGHNA and CDR2 YSLEER. The length of the CDR3 is 21 residues. Unmatched junction bases numbered 19, after V lost 4 bases and J lost 0 bases. The CDR3 coding sequence is TGCGCCAGCAGCCCTGGGGCTATAACAGGGGGCGGATATTTAGCCAAAAACATTCAGTACTTC. Translation: CASSPGAITGGGYLAKNIQYF.

The V call is TRBV30, the J call TRBJ1-2; unclear D gene. Trimming cost V 0 bases and J 4 bases, with 12 bases left between them. The CDR3 has 14 amino acids. Germline assignment: CDR1 GTSNPN and CDR2 SVGIG (reference sequence). CDR3 loop: CAWSVLGGSYGYTF. DNA of the CDR3: TGTGCCTGGAGTGTACTGGGAGGGTCCTATGGCTACACCTTC.

The gene calls are TRBV7-2 and TRBJ2-2; TRBD1 is a possible D gene (7 bases). CDR1 SGHTA and CDR2 FQGNSA come from the germline V gene. The CDR3 length is 16 residues. Trimming removed 7 bases at V and 6 bases at J, with 21 bases between. The CDR3 nucleotides are TGTGCCAGCATCCCTAGGGGGCGGGAATTCGCCGGGGAGCTGTTTTTT. Its translation is CASIPRGREFAGELFF.

The CDR3 DNA reads as TGCGCCAGCAGCCTCGGGGCAGACGAAGGCTACACCTTC. Translation: CASSLGADEGYTF. The chain carries TRBV5-1 and TRBJ1-2; TRBD1 is a possible D gene (5 bases). The germline V gene encodes CDR1 SGHRS and CDR2 YFSETQ. The CDR3 is made up of 13 amino acids. The V end lost 4 bases, the J end lost 8 bases, and 15 bases lay between the germline ends.

CDR3 loop: CASKGQLGTNTGELFF. The CDR3, as DNA: TGTGCCAGTAAAGGACAGCTGGGGACGAACACCGGGGAGCTGTTTTTT. The chain couples TRBV19 to TRBJ2-2, with D possibly matching TRBD1 (6 bases). CDR3 size: 16 residues. Looked up from germline, CDR1 is LNHDA and CDR2 is SQIVND (reference sequence). Trimming took off 7 bases at V and 0 bases at J, with 15 bases between the two ends.

The chain joins TRBV3-1 (or the pseudogene TRBV3-2) to TRBJ2-7; D remains ambiguous. The V gene lost 4 bases and the J gene lost 2 bases, with 12 bases spanning the gap. Germline V gives CDR1 LGHDT, CDR2 YNNKEL (reference sequence). The CDR3 has 14 residues. The CDR3 reads CASSLKDGPYEQYF. In nucleotides, the CDR3 is TGTGCCAGCAGCCTCAAGGACGGGCCCTACGAGCAGTACTTC.

The genes are TRBV5-1 and TRBJ2-2, with a possible D match to TRBD2 (5 bases). The ends were cut back, 5 bases at V and 8 bases at J, with 22 bases in the middle. CDR3 length equals 16 residues. Germline loops: CDR1 SGHRS, CDR2 YFSETQ. This chain's CDR3 is CASSRRESPSLGELFF. For the CDR3, the DNA is TGCGCCAGCAGTCGAAGGGAGTCCCCCTCGCTAGGGGAGCTGTTTTTT.

This clone was found once. The V and J genes are TRBV21-1 and TRBJ2-3; TRBD1, the table's D call, lacks a check against the DNA. TRBV21-1 is noted as a pseudogene. This CDR3 is built from 14 residues. CDR3 nucleotides: TGTGCCAGCACCCCCCCACAGGCGCGGGATACGCAGTATTTT. This sequence encodes CASTPPQARDTQYF.

This clone occurred once. V is TRBV9 and J is TRBJ1-1, with D perhaps TRBD1 (6 bases). This CDR3 contains 17 residues. Germline CDR1 reads SGDLS; CDR2 reads YYNGEE. V lost 4 bases, J lost 4 bases, and 23 bases lay in between. The CDR3 nucleotides are TGTGCCAGCAGCCCCCCTCCCTGGACAGATCGGGGCACTGAAGCTTTCTTT. Protein: CASSPPPWTDRGTEAFF.

This chain connects TRBV6-2 or TRBV6-3 to TRBJ1-2, with D hard to call. V lost 2 bases and J 3 bases, leaving 7 bases between the germline ends. This CDR3 is 13 amino acids long. Germline assignment: CDR1 MNHEY and CDR2 SVGEGT. The CDR3 reads CASSYKLDYGYTF. CDR3 coding DNA: TGTGCCAGCAGTTACAAGTTGGACTATGGCTACACCTTC.

The chain combines TRBV29-1 with TRBJ1-2, with 10 positions matching TRBD1. Germline V gene sequence: CDR1 SQVTM, CDR2 ANQGSEA. The CDR3 is 15 amino acids. V was clipped by 5 bases and J by 6 bases; unmatched bases: 12. DNA for the CDR3: TGCAGCGTTAGGGGACAGGGGAGCTACCTGAATGGCTACACCTTC. Translating it yields CSVRGQGSYLNGYTF.

This clone appeared once. V is TRBV7-2 and J is TRBJ2-2; no clear D gene. This CDR3 is 17 amino acids long. V shed 1 base and J shed 0 bases, with 12 bases lying between them. The germline V gene encodes CDR1 SGHTA and CDR2 FQGNSA. CDR3: CASSLDWGQANTGELFF. The CDR3 nucleotides are TGTGCCAGCAGCTTAGATTGGGGTCAGGCGAACACCGGGGAGCTGTTTTTT.

The V call is TRBV7-8, the J call TRBJ1-3; no firm D call. The CDR3 contains 15 residues. Germline V CDR1 and CDR2: SGHVS, FQNEAQ. The V end lost 9 bases, the J end lost 5 bases, and 20 bases lay between the germline ends. The CDR3 here is CARRPWAGGRNTIYF. The CDR3 DNA follows: TGTGCCAGACGCCCATGGGCAGGAGGAAGAAACACCATATATTTT.

This chain joins TRBV7-9 and TRBJ1-4; D is perhaps TRBD1 (6 bases). CDR1 and CDR2 from the germline V gene are SEHNR and FQNEAQ (reference sequence). The ends were cut back, 5 bases at V and 6 bases at J, with 16 bases in the middle. CDR3 size: 15 residues. CDR3 protein: CASSPLDRSYEKLFF. In DNA form, the CDR3 reads TGTGCCAGCAGCCCTCTTGACAGGAGTTATGAAAAACTGTTTTTT.

V and J are TRBV7-9 and TRBJ1-2; D might be TRBD1 (6 bases). Trimming stripped 5 bases from V and 7 bases from J, with 20 bases between. CDR1 SEHNR and CDR2 FQNEAQ come from the germline V gene (reference sequence). CDR3 length equals 15 residues. This CDR3 is CASSRVRDTPAGYTF. The CDR3 nucleotides are TGTGCCAGCAGCCGAGTCCGGGACACCCCCGCTGGCTACACCTTC.

This chain connects TRBV30 to TRBJ1-2, with D tentatively TRBD1 (5 bases). CDR1 and CDR2 (germline): GTSNPN, SVGIG (reference sequence). The V gene lost 4 bases and the J gene lost 4 bases, with 25 bases spanning the gap. The CDR3 is 17 residues long. The CDR3 loop reads CAWNSGALGYGGYGYTF. CDR3 nucleotide sequence: TGTGCCTGGAATAGTGGGGCGTTAGGGTATGGTGGCTATGGCTACACCTTC.

The gene calls are TRBV30 and TRBJ1-1; a possible D gene is TRBD1 (6 bases). Per germline, CDR1 GTSNPN and CDR2 SVGIG (reference sequence). The CDR3 has 13 residues. Trimming left V 0 bases short and J 11 bases short, with 16 bases between. CDR3 amino acids: CAWSVRGAEKAFF. The CDR3 DNA reads TGTGCCTGGAGTGTAAGGGGGGCGGAGAAGGCTTTCTTT.

The chain joins TRBV6-2 or TRBV6-3 to TRBJ1-3; D is unresolved. The CDR3 has 15 residues. Germline CDR1 MNHEY, CDR2 SVGEGT. V was shortened by 6 bases and J by 3 bases, with 15 bases between the two germline ends. The CDR3 protein is CASSPEGESGNTIYF. CDR3 in DNA: TGTGCCAGCAGCCCGGAGGGAGAAAGTGGAAACACCATATATTTT.

The rearrangement joins TRBV2 to TRBJ1-2; D gene ambiguous. The V gene lost 5 bases and the J gene lost 0 bases, with 22 bases spanning the gap. The germline V gene has CDR1 SNHLY and CDR2 FYNNEI. The CDR3 has 18 amino acids. The CDR3 sequence is CASSPQPFGRLTNYGYTF. Here the CDR3 DNA reads TGTGCCAGCAGTCCCCAGCCTTTCGGCAGGCTAACTAACTATGGCTACACCTTC.

V is TRBV7-9 and J is TRBJ2-7; 7 bases map to TRBD1. The CDR3 consists of 12 residues. V trimming: 8 bases; J trimming: 1 base; junction bases outside the gene matches: 2. Germline V CDR1 and CDR2: SEHNR, FQNEAQ (reference sequence). The CDR3, as DNA: TGTGCCAGCGGGGACAGATCCTACGAGCAGTACTTC. Translation: CASGDRSYEQYF.

V and J are TRBV4-3 and TRBJ2-5; 8 bases map to TRBD2. V shed 4 bases and J 4 bases; nucleotides not matched to a gene: 11. The CDR3 length is 16 residues. Germline CDR1 reads LGHNA; CDR2 reads YSLEER. CDR3 region: CASSPMGIAGSETQYF. CDR3 sequence (DNA): TGCGCCAGCAGCCCTATGGGGATAGCGGGATCAGAGACCCAGTACTTC.

A note on this clone: A read error may account for a junction end that differs from germline. The chain uses TRBV5-1 and TRBJ2-1; a weak D match, TRBD2 (7 bases). Germline V gene lookup returns CDR1 SGHRS and CDR2 YFSETQ. This CDR3 region has 15 residues. The CDR3 region has the DNA TGCGCCAGCAGTTTGGGGGAGGGGGGCCCCAATGAGCAGTTCTTC. It translates to CASSLGEGGPNEQFF.

The chain uses TRBV7-3 and TRBJ2-3; 11 bases align to TRBD2. J was trimmed by 6 bases and V by 1 base; bases with no gene match: 3. This CDR3 is 15 amino acids long. Germline CDR1 reads SGHTA; CDR2 reads FQGTGA. The CDR3 DNA sequence: TGTGCCAGCAGCTTAAATAGCGGGGGGGCTGATACGCAGTATTTT. Encoded protein: CASSLNSGGADTQYF.